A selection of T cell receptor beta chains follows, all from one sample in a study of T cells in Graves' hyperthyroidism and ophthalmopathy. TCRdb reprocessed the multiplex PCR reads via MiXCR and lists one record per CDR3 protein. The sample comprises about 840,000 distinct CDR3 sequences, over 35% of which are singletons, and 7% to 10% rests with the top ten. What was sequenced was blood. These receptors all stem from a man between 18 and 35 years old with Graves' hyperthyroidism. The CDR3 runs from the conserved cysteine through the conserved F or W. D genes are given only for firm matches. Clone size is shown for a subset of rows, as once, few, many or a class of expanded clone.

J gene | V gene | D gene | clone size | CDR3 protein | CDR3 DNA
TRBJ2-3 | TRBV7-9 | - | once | CASSLPTGEGTDTQYF | TGTGCCAGCAGCCTCCCTACGGGAGAGGGCACAGATACGCAGTATTTT
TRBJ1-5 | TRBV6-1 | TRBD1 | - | CASRLDRGSGQPQHF | TGTGCCAGCAGGTTGGACAGGGGATCGGGTCAGCCCCAGCATTTT
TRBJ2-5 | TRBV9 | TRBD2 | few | CASSERRGGQETQYF | TGTGCCAGCAGCGAAAGGCGGGGGGGCCAGGAGACCCAGTACTTC
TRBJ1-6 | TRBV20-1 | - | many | CSARDAGNQGSYNSPLHF | TGCAGTGCTAGAGACGCCGGCAACCAGGGCTCCTATAATTCACCCCTCCACTTT
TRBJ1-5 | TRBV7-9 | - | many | CASSMTSGQPQHF | TGTGCCAGCAGCATGACATCGGGGCAGCCCCAGCATTTT
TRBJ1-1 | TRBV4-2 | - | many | CASSLTADTEAFF | TGTGCCAGCAGCCTTACGGCAGACACTGAAGCTTTCTTT
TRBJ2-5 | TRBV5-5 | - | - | CASSLARTKYGETQYF | TGTGCCAGCAGCTTGGCTCGGACTAAATACGGGGAGACCCAGTACTTC
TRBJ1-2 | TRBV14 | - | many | CASSQDRTAYGYTF | TGTGCCAGCAGCCAAGACCGGACGGCATATGGCTACACCTTC
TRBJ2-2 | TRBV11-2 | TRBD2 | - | CASSLGAGDPPGELFF | TGTGCCAGCAGCCTAGGGGCGGGAGACCCACCCGGGGAGCTGTTTTTT
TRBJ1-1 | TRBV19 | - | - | CASSPRRGKSTEAFF | TGTGCCAGTAGTCCCCGGCGGGGGAAATCCACTGAAGCTTTCTTT
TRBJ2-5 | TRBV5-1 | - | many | CASRDYQETQYF | TGTGCCTCCCGGGACTACCAAGAGACCCAGTACTTC
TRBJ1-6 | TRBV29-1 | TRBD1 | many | CSVPAQGFSPLHF | TGCAGCGTACCGGCACAGGGGTTCTCCCCCCTCCACTTT
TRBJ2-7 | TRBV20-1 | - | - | CSAQKTGKGEQYF | TGCAGTGCCCAAAAGACTGGGAAGGGCGAGCAGTACTTC
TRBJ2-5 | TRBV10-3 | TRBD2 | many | CATGPAGVQETQYF | TGTGCGACCGGTCCCGCGGGGGTTCAAGAGACCCAGTACTTC
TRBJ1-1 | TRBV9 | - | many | CASSAITQNTEAFF | TGTGCCAGCAGCGCGATTACACAGAACACTGAAGCTTTCTTT
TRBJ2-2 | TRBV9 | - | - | CASSVEGGITGELFF | TGTGCCAGCAGCGTAGAGGGGGGGATCACCGGGGAGCTGTTTTTT
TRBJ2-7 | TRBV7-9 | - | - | CASSLMGPGGEQYF | TGTGCCAGCAGCTTAATGGGGCCCGGGGGCGAGCAGTACTTC
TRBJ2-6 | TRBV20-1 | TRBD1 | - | CSASGRQGDNVLTF | TGCAGTGCGTCCGGGAGACAGGGGGACAACGTCCTGACTTTC
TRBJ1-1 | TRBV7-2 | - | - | CASSLAGWSPGPEAFF | TGTGCCAGCAGCTTAGCAGGGTGGTCACCCGGGCCTGAAGCTTTCTTT